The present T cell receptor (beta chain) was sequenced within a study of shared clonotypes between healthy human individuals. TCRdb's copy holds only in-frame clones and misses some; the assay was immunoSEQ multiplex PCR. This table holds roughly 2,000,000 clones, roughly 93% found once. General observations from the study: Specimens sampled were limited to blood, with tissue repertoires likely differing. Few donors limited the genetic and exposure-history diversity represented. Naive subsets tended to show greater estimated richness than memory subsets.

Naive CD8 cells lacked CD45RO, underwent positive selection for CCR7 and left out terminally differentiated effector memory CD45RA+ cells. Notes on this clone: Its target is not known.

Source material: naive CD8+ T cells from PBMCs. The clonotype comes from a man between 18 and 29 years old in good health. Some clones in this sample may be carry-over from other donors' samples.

Written as DNA, the CDR3 is TGTGCCAGCAGTCTTTACCAGACCCACAATGAGCAGTTCTTC. It is translated as CASSLYQTHNEQFF. V usage is TRBV28 and J usage is TRBJ2-1; D call uncertain. V dropped 5 bases and J dropped 5 bases, with 13 bases sitting between them. The CDR3 runs to 14 residues. Germline V lookup: CDR1 MDHEN, CDR2 SYDVKM.